One sample yielded the 15 T cell receptor beta chains listed below, sequenced in a study of blood T cell repertoires in COVID-19. Method: immunoSEQ multiplex PCR; TCRdb's copy keeps in-frame clones and lacks some. The sample shows over 150,000 clones, about four fifths of them seen only once. Sequencing input: peripheral blood. Source of these receptors: an elderly woman with acute or convalescent COVID-19.

This clone was seen a handful of times. The rearrangement links TRBV2 to TRBJ2-2; the match to TRBD1 covers 10 bases. The CDR3 covers 15 residues. Germline loops: CDR1 SNHLY, CDR2 FYNNEI. Trimming took 5 bases from V and 4 from J; bases not matched to a gene: 4. Here the CDR3 DNA reads TGTGCCAGCAGTCCGGGACAGGGGACCACCGGGGAGCTGTTTTTT. It translates to CASSPGQGTTGELFF. Full variable domain (remainder filled in from reference TRBV2 and TRBJ2-2): EPEVTQTPSHQVTQMGQEVILRCVPISNHLYFYWYRQILGQKVEFLVSFYNNEISEKSEIFDDQFSVERPDGSNFTLKIRSTKLEDSAMYFCASSPGQGTTGELFFGEGSRLTVL.

The chain couples TRBV7-9 to TRBJ1-5, with 10 bases fitting TRBD1. After removal of 5 bases from V and 2 bases from J, the junction contained 6 bases not matched to a gene. CDR1 is SEHNR and CDR2 is FQNEAQ in the germline V gene (reference sequence). The CDR3 spans 16 residues. The CDR3 loop reads CASSAGTGEGNQPQHF. The CDR3 nucleotides read TGTGCCAGCAGCGCCGGGACAGGGGAAGGCAATCAGCCCCAGCATTTT.

This clone was found once. This chain uses TRBV2 with TRBJ1-4; D remains unclear. The germline V gene encodes CDR1 SNHLY and CDR2 FYNNEI. This CDR3 is built from 14 residues. The V and J ends lost 7 bases and 4 bases respectively, with 13 bases between them. The chain's CDR3 is CASNETPLNEKLFF. The CDR3 DNA sequence: TGTGCCAGCAACGAAACACCCCTTAATGAAAAACTGTTTTTT.

This clone was seen more than once but under ten times. This chain links TRBV19 with TRBJ1-5; D possibly corresponds to TRBD1 (5 bases). Germline CDR1 and CDR2: LNHDA and SQIVND (reference sequence). The V gene lost 11 bases and the J gene lost 7 bases, with 27 bases spanning the gap. The CDR3 length is 16 residues. This chain's CDR3 is CAASTAGTLGGQPQHF. CDR3 coding DNA: TGTGCCGCCAGTACGGCCGGGACCCTCGGGGGACAGCCCCAGCATTTT.

The chain uses TRBV7-8 and TRBJ2-1; 14 bases align to TRBD2. CDR1 and CDR2 (germline): SGHVS, FQNEAQ. Trimming at V came to 8 bases and at J to 5 bases, leaving 8 bases not matched to a gene. This CDR3 contains 16 residues. The CDR3 region has the DNA TGTGCCAGCGGGGACTCGGGACTAGCGGGGGACAATGAGCAGTTCTTC. Translation gives CASGDSGLAGDNEQFF.

The chain's CDR3 is CASSPRDRGTDTQYF. DNA of the CDR3: TGTGCCAGCAGCCCCCGGGACAGGGGAACGGATACGCAGTATTTT. This chain connects TRBV3-1 (or the pseudogene TRBV3-2) to TRBJ2-3; 10 bases are a match to TRBD1. The germline CDR1 and CDR2 sequences are LGHDT and YNNKEL (reference sequence). The V and J ends lost 4 bases and 6 bases, in that order; junction bases with no gene match: 7. This CDR3 is built from 15 residues.

This chain joins TRBV7-9 and TRBJ2-5, with TRBD2 matching 9 bases. Losses at the gene ends were 8 bases for V and 4 bases for J; bases not matched to a gene: 14. The CDR3 contains 16 residues. From germline, CDR1 is SEHNR and CDR2 FQNEAQ (reference sequence). The CDR3 is CASDPFPREGRETQYF. The CDR3 coding sequence is TGTGCCAGCGACCCCTTTCCGCGGGAGGGCCGAGAGACCCAGTACTTC. Supplemented by reference TRBV7-9 and TRBJ2-5, the full variable domain reads DTGVSQNPRHKITKRGQNVTFRCDPISEHNRLYWYRQTLGQGPEFLTYFQNEAQLEKSRLLSDRFSAERPKGSFSTLEIQRTEQGDSAMYLCASDPFPREGRETQYFGPGTRLLVL.

The genes are TRBV30 and TRBJ1-3, with D perhaps TRBD1 (5 bases). This CDR3 has 14 residues. Germline values: CDR1 GTSNPN, CDR2 SVGIG (reference sequence). V gave up 3 bases and J gave up 1 base, with 10 bases separating them. In nucleotides, the CDR3 is TGTGCCTGGAGCCCCAGGGTTTCTGGAAACACCATATATTTT. Translating gives CAWSPRVSGNTIYF.

The CDR3 region has the DNA TGTGCCAGCATGGTTAGCGGGAGTTGGAATGAGCAGTTCTTC. This gives the protein CASMVSGSWNEQFF. V and J are TRBV6-5 and TRBJ2-1; 9 bases line up with TRBD2. V lost 7 bases, J lost 7 bases, and 8 bases stayed unmatched. Germline lookup yields CDR1 MNHEY and CDR2 SVGAGI. CDR3 size: 14 residues.

V usage is TRBV5-1 and J usage is TRBJ2-2, with D hard to call. V lost 0 bases, J lost 5 bases, and 14 bases lay in between. The length of the CDR3 is 16 residues. The V gene's germline CDR1 is SGHRS and CDR2 YFSETQ. This CDR3 reads CASSLGPISTTGELFF. The CDR3 nucleotides read TGCGCCAGCAGCTTGGGACCCATTAGCACAACCGGGGAGCTGTTTTTT. The full variable domain, completed using reference TRBV5-1 and TRBJ2-2, is KAGVTQTPRYLIKTRGQQVTLSCSPISGHRSVSWYQQTPGQGLQFLFEYFSETQRNKGNFPGRFSGRQFSNSRSEMNVSTLELGDSALYLCASSLGPISTTGELFFGEGSRLTVL.

This clone was found once. The V call is TRBV19, the J call TRBJ2-1; TRBD2 agrees at 9 bases. Trimming removed 6 bases from V and 10 bases from J; junction bases left unmatched: 22. The CDR3 sequence is 18 residues long. Germline CDR1 reads LNHDA; CDR2 reads SQIVND (reference sequence). CDR3 loop: CASSPRNPIGGGAREQFF. CDR3 DNA: TGTGCCAGTAGCCCCCGGAACCCCATCGGCGGGGGGGCTAGGGAGCAGTTCTTC.

The V call is TRBV6-2 or TRBV6-3, the J call TRBJ2-5; 7 nucleotides agree with TRBD2. The trim removed 4 bases at V and 4 bases at J, leaving 9 bases unmatched. This CDR3 region has 15 residues. Germline V gives CDR1 MNHEY, CDR2 SVGEGT. The CDR3 reads CASSLGRGVGETQYF. DNA for the CDR3: TGTGCCAGCAGTTTAGGACGGGGGGTAGGAGAGACCCAGTACTTC.

This clone was counted a single time. Other nucleotide sequences from this sample produce the same CDR3. The chain is built from TRBV6-5 and TRBJ2-5; 8 nucleotides line up with TRBD1. The CDR3 runs 15 residues. Germline-derived CDR1 and CDR2 are MNHEY and SVGAGI. The junction had 4 bases not matched to a gene; V was cut back by 0 bases and J by 4 bases. DNA of the CDR3: TGTGCCAGCAGTTACTCGACAGGGGACGGAGAGACCCAGTACTTC. It is translated as CASSYSTGDGETQYF.

The chain recombines TRBV6-5 with TRBJ1-1; D gene ambiguous. The CDR3 is 14 residues long. Germline V gives CDR1 MNHEY, CDR2 SVGAGI. V dropped 7 bases and J dropped 8 bases, with 20 bases sitting between them. The CDR3, as DNA: TGTGCCAGCACCCCCAAGGACGGACTTTACGAAGCTTTCTTT. It is translated as CASTPKDGLYEAFF.

The chain employs TRBV6-5 and TRBJ1-2; possible D gene TRBD1, 5 bases. The V gene lost 0 bases and the J gene lost 3 bases, with 14 bases spanning the gap. The CDR3 sequence is 16 residues long. Germline V gene lookup returns CDR1 MNHEY and CDR2 SVGAGI. The CDR3 spells CASSYSGQGGHYGYTF. CDR3 coding DNA: TGTGCCAGCAGTTACTCGGGGCAGGGAGGACACTATGGCTACACCTTC.